The rows below give T cell receptor beta chains drawn from one sample of a study of T-cell memory formation after mild COVID-19. TCRdb passed the 5' RACE reads through MiXCR, listing each CDR3 protein once. The repertoire includes roughly 340,000 distinct CDR3 sequences, 20% to 25% of them detected once, and around a fifth sits in the top ten. The sample was PBMCs or a T cell subset sorted from them (not recorded which). The receptors originated from a young man who had mild COVID-19 (a few samples of this study predate the infection). Cell type and time point are not known. The CDR3 runs from the conserved cysteine through the conserved F or W. Fields, in order: J gene, D gene, clone size, V gene, CDR3 protein, CDR3 DNA. D genes are given only for firm matches. Clone size appears in some rows only: once, few, many, or a class for an expanded clone.

j_gene: TRBJ1-1; d_gene: .; abundance: .; v_gene: TRBV12-3/TRBV12-4; CDR3aa: CASRQFAGNTEAFF; CDR3nt: TGTGCCAGTAGACAGTTCGCAGGGAACACTGAAGCTTTCTTT
j_gene: TRBJ2-3; d_gene: TRBD2; abundance: .; v_gene: TRBV2; CDR3aa: CASSEVGSSGGARTDTQYF; CDR3nt: TGTGCCAGCAGTGAAGTGGGTAGTAGCGGGGGGGCGCGCACAGATACGCAGTATTTT
j_gene: TRBJ1-6; d_gene: .; abundance: few; v_gene: TRBV10-3; CDR3aa: CAISDRDSYNSPLHF; CDR3nt: TGTGCCATCAGTGACAGGGACTCCTATAATTCACCCCTCCACTTT
j_gene: TRBJ2-1; d_gene: TRBD2; abundance: .; v_gene: TRBV9; CDR3aa: CASSTHSASGGYNEQFF; CDR3nt: TGTGCCAGCAGCACCCATTCGGCTAGCGGGGGGTACAATGAGCAGTTCTTC
j_gene: TRBJ1-3; d_gene: .; abundance: .; v_gene: TRBV12-3/TRBV12-4; CDR3aa: CASARESISDTIYF; CDR3nt: TGTGCCAGCGCCAGGGAGTCAATATCTGACACCATATATTTT
j_gene: TRBJ1-3; d_gene: TRBD1; abundance: few; v_gene: TRBV5-1; CDR3aa: CASSWTGGNTIYF; CDR3nt: TGCGCCAGCAGCTGGACAGGGGGAAACACCATATATTTT
j_gene: TRBJ2-7; d_gene: TRBD1; abundance: few; v_gene: TRBV7-9; CDR3aa: CASSHTGTAPYEQYF; CDR3nt: TGTGCCAGCAGCCATACCGGGACAGCCCCTTACGAGCAGTACTTC
j_gene: TRBJ2-3; d_gene: TRBD2; abundance: .; v_gene: TRBV20-1; CDR3aa: CSATGRGGADTQYF; CDR3nt: TGCAGTGCTACCGGGCGGGGGGGCGCAGATACGCAGTATTTT
j_gene: TRBJ1-2; d_gene: TRBD1; abundance: many; v_gene: TRBV6-1; CDR3aa: CASSESGQGAGGYTF; CDR3nt: TGTGCCAGCAGTGAATCAGGGCAGGGGGCTGGTGGCTACACCTTC
j_gene: TRBJ2-7; d_gene: .; abundance: .; v_gene: TRBV29-1; CDR3aa: CSVEEYGTSHF; CDR3nt: TGCAGCGTTGAAGAATACGGGACATCGCACTTC
j_gene: TRBJ2-3; d_gene: .; abundance: .; v_gene: TRBV19; CDR3aa: CASSISGNTDTQYF; CDR3nt: TGTGCCAGTAGTATAAGTGGCAACACAGATACGCAGTATTTT
j_gene: TRBJ2-1; d_gene: TRBD1; abundance: few; v_gene: TRBV12-3/TRBV12-4; CDR3aa: CASSLTGVTYNEQFF; CDR3nt: TGTGCCAGCAGCCTCACAGGGGTAACGTACAATGAGCAGTTCTTC